A single sample is the source of the 24 T cell receptor beta chains below, sequenced in a study of blood T cell repertoires in COVID-19. The method was immunoSEQ multiplex PCR; TCRdb's version includes in-frame clones alone and lacks a portion of them. The sample lists under 250,000 clones; 80% to 90% were seen once. Source material: peripheral blood. The receptors were sampled from a man aged 50-60 years with acute or convalescent COVID-19.

The chain uses TRBV29-1 and TRBJ2-3, with TRBD1 matching over 8 bases. This CDR3 contains 15 residues. Trimming took 4 bases from V and 4 from J; bases not matched to a gene: 10. Germline assignment: CDR1 SQVTM and CDR2 ANQGSEA. In nucleotides, the CDR3 is TGCAGCGTTGGACCTTTGGACAGGGCCTCAGATACGCAGTATTTT. Translating it yields CSVGPLDRASDTQYF.

This clone was recorded only once. This sequence joins TRBV6-5 and TRBJ1-6; 9 bases are shared with TRBD1. V lost 6 bases and J lost 9; bases outside the gene matches: 6. Germline loops: CDR1 MNHEY, CDR2 SVGAGI. The CDR3 runs to 14 residues. CDR3 loop: CASRQQGASSPLHF. Written as DNA, the CDR3 is TGTGCCAGCAGACAACAGGGGGCGAGTTCACCCCTCCACTTT.

The V call is TRBV7-2, the J call TRBJ2-7; D not resolved. The V end was cut by 1 base, the J end by 7 bases, with 14 bases between. CDR3 length: 14 residues. Germline V lookup: CDR1 SGHTA, CDR2 FQGNSA. The CDR3 bases are TGTGCCAGCAGCTTAGTAATCGGATCCGGGGAGCAGTACTTC. It codes for CASSLVIGSGEQYF.

The chain uses TRBV9 and TRBJ2-1; a weak D match, TRBD2 (6 bases). V was pared by 4 bases and J by 7 bases, with 18 bases between. The V gene's germline CDR1 is SGDLS and CDR2 YYNGEE. This CDR3 region has 15 residues. As DNA, the CDR3 is TGTGCCAGCAGCCGAATGGGGGGAACCTTTAATGAGCAGTTCTTC. It encodes CASSRMGGTFNEQFF.

The rearrangement links TRBV5-5 to TRBJ1-2; maybe TRBD1 (6 bases). CDR1 and CDR2 from the germline V gene are SGHKS and YYEKEE (reference sequence). V lost 2 bases, J lost 5 bases, and 13 bases lay in between. The CDR3 is made up of 14 amino acids. The CDR3 loop is CASSLSQGAYGYTF. The CDR3 DNA reads TGTGCCAGCAGCTTATCACAGGGCGCTTATGGCTACACCTTC. Full variable domain (remainder filled in from reference TRBV5-5 and TRBJ1-2): DAGVTQSPTHLIKTRGQQVTLRCSPISGHKSVSWYQQVLGQGPQFIFQYYEKEERGRGNFPDRFSARQFPNYSSELNVNALLLGDSALYLCASSLSQGAYGYTFGSGTRLTVV.

The V call is TRBV6-6, the J call TRBJ2-7; 7 nucleotides agree with TRBD1. Germline V gene data show CDR1 as MNHNY and CDR2 as SVGAGI (reference sequence). The CDR3 consists of 16 residues. Unmatched junction bases numbered 17, after V lost 6 bases and J lost 6 bases. DNA for the CDR3: TGTGCCAGCAGCCGTTCTTCCGGGACAGTATTTGCCGAGCAGTACTTC. It translates to CASSRSSGTVFAEQYF.

The rearrangement uses TRBV20-1 and TRBJ1-1, with D tentatively TRBD1 (6 bases). In germline, CDR1 is DFQATT, CDR2 SNEGSKA (reference sequence). Trimming removed 5 bases at V and 4 bases at J, with 8 bases between. The CDR3 is 11 amino acids. The CDR3 region is CSAEQGTEAFF. The CDR3, as DNA: TGCAGTGCTGAACAGGGCACTGAAGCTTTCTTT.

V is TRBV10-3 and J is TRBJ2-7; 12 bases align to TRBD1. V trimming: 4 bases; J trimming: 7 bases; junction bases outside the gene matches: 14. The CDR3 consists of 17 residues. The germline V gene encodes CDR1 ENHRY and CDR2 SYGVKD. CDR3 sequence (DNA): TGTGCCATCAGTGTTTCCGCGGGACAGGGGGCTTTTTTTGAGCAGTACTTC. Protein product: CAISVSAGQGAFFEQYF.

The V and J genes are TRBV6-5 and TRBJ2-6, with 9 positions matching TRBD1. Germline CDR1 MNHEY, CDR2 SVGAGI. V shed 5 bases, J shed 7 bases, and the junction held 3 bases outside the gene matches. This CDR3 region has 14 residues. The DNA of the CDR3 is TGTGCCAGCAGTAAACAGGGGGCCGCCAACGTCCTGACTTTC. Amino acid sequence: CASSKQGAANVLTF.

The chain recombines TRBV7-9 with TRBJ2-5; D is uncertain. The germline V and J ends were trimmed by 2 bases and 1 base, with 8 bases remaining between them. This CDR3 has 14 amino acids. Germline loops: CDR1 SEHNR, CDR2 FQNEAQ (reference sequence). The chain's CDR3 is CASSLNGFQETQYF. The CDR3 DNA sequence: TGTGCCAGCAGCTTAAACGGGTTCCAAGAGACCCAGTACTTC.

The genes are TRBV19 and TRBJ1-4; TRBD1 agrees at 9 bases. The CDR3 totals 15 residues. Trimming at V came to 1 base and at J to 5 bases, leaving 2 bases not matched to a gene. Looked up from germline, CDR1 is LNHDA and CDR2 is SQIVND (reference sequence). This CDR3 is CASSIGGTGNEKLFF. The CDR3 DNA reads TGTGCCAGTAGTATAGGCGGGACAGGGAATGAAAAACTGTTTTTT.

This chain links TRBV11-2 with TRBJ1-5; TRBD1 aligns across 8 bases. CDR1 and CDR2 from the germline V gene are SGHAT and FQNNGV. Trimming removed 3 bases from V and 6 bases from J; junction bases left unmatched: 7. This CDR3 comprises 15 residues. The CDR3 DNA reads as TGTGCCAGCAGCTTCCGGACAGGGAAAGGTCAGCCCCAGCATTTT. Translated, it gives CASSFRTGKGQPQHF.

The chain uses TRBV14 and TRBJ1-1, with 7 bases matching TRBD1. The CDR3 covers 15 residues. CDR1 and CDR2 (germline): SGHDN, FVKESK. Trimming cost V 5 bases and J 4 bases; bases outside gene matches: 10. The CDR3 sequence: CASSYYDRAFTEAFF. The CDR3, as DNA: TGTGCCAGCAGCTACTACGACAGGGCATTCACTGAAGCTTTCTTT.

The chain links TRBV10-3 to TRBJ2-3; tentative D call: TRBD2 (6 bases). The CDR3 spans 13 residues. CDR1 and CDR2 from the germline V gene are ENHRY and SYGVKD. Deletions cut 11 bases from V and 1 base from J, with 13 bases between. The CDR3 here is CAYRERGTDTQYF. DNA of the CDR3: TGTGCCTACCGGGAGAGGGGCACAGATACGCAGTATTTT.

The genes are TRBV7-9 and TRBJ1-1; D is uncertain. CDR3 size: 14 residues. V lost 3 bases and J lost 3, with 11 bases in between. Germline assignment: CDR1 SEHNR and CDR2 FQNEAQ (reference sequence). DNA of the CDR3: TGTGCCAGCAGCTTCAGTCAGTCCTACACTGAAGCTTTCTTT. It translates to CASSFSQSYTEAFF.

This rearrangement joins TRBV5-6 to TRBJ1-3, with D uncertain. Germline V lookup: CDR1 SGHDT, CDR2 YYEEEE. This CDR3 has 13 amino acids. V was trimmed by 0 bases and J by 8 bases, leaving 9 bases between them. The CDR3 DNA is TGTGCCAGCAGCTTGGAGTCTACAGACACCATATATTTT. As protein: CASSLESTDTIYF.

The genes are TRBV9 and TRBJ2-2; 10 bases are shared with TRBD1. With V trimmed by 0 bases and J by 4 bases, 3 bases remained unmatched. Germline values: CDR1 SGDLS, CDR2 YYNGEE. CDR3 length equals 16 residues. The CDR3 nucleotides are TGTGCCAGCAGCGTAGAAGACAGGGGGCTCACCGGGGAGCTGTTTTTT. Translating gives CASSVEDRGLTGELFF. Combining the CDR3 with reference TRBV9 and TRBJ2-2 gives the whole variable domain DSGVTQTPKHLITATGQRVTLRCSPRSGDLSVYWYQQSLDQGLQFLIQYYNGEERAKGNILERFSAQQFPDLHSELNLSSLELGDSALYFCASSVEDRGLTGELFFGEGSRLTVL.

The chain combines TRBV7-9 with TRBJ2-4, with D tentatively TRBD1 (6 bases). Germline CDR1 reads SEHNR; CDR2 reads FQNEAQ (reference sequence). With 5 bases removed from V and 0 bases from J, the gap between germline ends came to 11 bases. This CDR3 is built from 15 residues. The CDR3, as DNA: TGTGCCAGCAGCCCGACAGGACTAGCCAAAAACATTCAGTACTTC. Translated, it gives CASSPTGLAKNIQYF.

The genes are TRBV7-8 and TRBJ1-1, with D uncertain. This CDR3 contains 13 residues. Germline CDR1 reads SGHVS; CDR2 reads FQNEAQ. Trimming took 0 bases from V and 11 from J, leaving 13 bases between them. The CDR3 sequence: CASSLAQVWEAFF. In nucleotides, the CDR3 is TGTGCCAGCAGCTTAGCGCAGGTATGGGAGGCTTTCTTT.

The chain has TRBV11-3 and TRBJ2-7; no clear D. Trimming removed 4 bases from V and 1 base from J, with 8 bases in between. The CDR3 is 13 residues long. Germline-derived CDR1 and CDR2 are SGHNT and YENEEA. The CDR3 loop is CASSYHSSYEQYF. CDR3 in DNA: TGTGCCAGCAGCTACCACAGTTCCTACGAGCAGTACTTC. Full variable domain (rest looked up from reference TRBV11-3 and TRBJ2-7): EAGVVQSPRYKIIEKKQPVAFWCNPISGHNTLYWYLQNLGQGPELLIRYENEEAVDDSQLPKDRFSAERLKGVDSTLKIQPAELGDSAVYLCASSYHSSYEQYFGPGTRLTVT.

The V and J genes are TRBV5-5 and TRBJ1-5; 8 bases align to TRBD1. The V gene end was trimmed by 3 bases and the J gene end by 4 bases; junction bases not matched to a gene: 3. The germline V gene encodes CDR1 SGHKS and CDR2 YYEKEE (reference sequence). CDR3 length: 14 residues. CDR3 sequence reads: CASSWTGPNQPQHF. The CDR3 DNA is TGTGCCAGCAGCTGGACAGGGCCTAATCAGCCCCAGCATTTT.

The rearrangement joins TRBV21-1 to TRBJ2-7; whether TRBD1, the table's D call, matches the DNA was not checked. TRBV21-1 is a recognized pseudogene. The CDR3 is 14 amino acids. CDR3 protein: CASFLGVLNREQYF. The CDR3 DNA reads TGTGCCAGCTTTTTAGGGGTTTTAAATCGCGAGCAGTACTTC.

The chain couples TRBV3-1 (or the pseudogene TRBV3-2) to TRBJ1-1; no reliable D call. The V end lost 6 bases, the J end lost 7 bases, and 9 bases lay between the germline ends. CDR1 and CDR2 (germline): LGHDT, YNNKEL (reference sequence). CDR3 size: 11 residues. The CDR3 bases are TGTGCCAGCAGACTCGAGGGTGAAGCTTTCTTT. It translates to CASRLEGEAFF.

V usage is TRBV9 and J usage is TRBJ1-2; 7 bases are a match to TRBD1. CDR3 length: 15 amino acids. Unmatched junction bases numbered 14, after V lost 4 bases and J lost 8 bases. The germline V gene has CDR1 SGDLS and CDR2 YYNGEE. CDR3 bases: TGTGCCAGCAGCCGGGACAGCACGTCGCCGGGAGGCTACACCTTC. Protein product: CASSRDSTSPGGYTF.